Listed below are T cell receptor beta chains from one sample, sequenced in a study of response to subunit inactivated influenza vaccine. TCRdb used MiXCR to reprocess the RT-PCR reads, holding one entry per CDR3 protein. The profile shows hundreds of thousands of distinct CDR3 sequences, around 15% of them singletons. The sample here was PBMCs from blood, taken roughly 15 days before vaccination. These receptors were taken from a man aged 50-60 years who received an inactivated influenza vaccine. The CDR3 runs from the conserved cysteine through the conserved F or W. A D gene is named only where the DNA matches it firmly. Rows may omit the clone size; those that give it use once, few, many or a size class.

TRBJ1-2	few	TRBV20-1	15	.	CSARDFRGGHYGYTF	TGCAGTGCTAGAGATTTTCGTGGGGGTCACTATGGCTACACCTTC
TRBJ1-5	.	TRBV7-2	14	.	CASSGRGGSQPQHF	TGTGCCAGCAGCGGTCGGGGGGGGTCTCAGCCCCAGCATTTT
TRBJ2-7	.	TRBV9	14	TRBD2	CASSVGLAGYEQYF	TGTGCCAGCAGCGTGGGACTAGCGGGTTACGAGCAGTACTTC
TRBJ2-3	.	TRBV24-1	17	.	CATSEARDALSTDTQYF	TGTGCCACCAGTGAGGCTCGGGACGCCCTGAGCACAGATACGCAGTATTTT
TRBJ1-1	.	TRBV20-1	12	TRBD1	CSTSTGDTEAFF	TGCAGTACCTCGACAGGGGACACTGAAGCTTTCTTT
TRBJ1-6	few	TRBV5-5	16	.	CASSLRGRGVNSPLHF	TGTGCCAGCAGCTTGCGAGGGCGCGGGGTTAATTCACCCCTCCACTTT
TRBJ1-2	few	TRBV2	12	.	CASSEAREGYTF	TGTGCCAGCAGTGAAGCCAGGGAGGGCTACACCTTC
TRBJ2-4	few	TRBV20-1	15	.	CSAPGTYLAKNIQYF	TGCAGTGCTCCCGGGACCTACCTGGCCAAAAACATTCAGTACTTC
TRBJ2-4	many	TRBV4-3	17	TRBD2	CASSQLAGGPAKNIQYF	TGCGCCAGCAGCCAGCTAGCGGGGGGGCCGGCCAAAAACATTCAGTACTTC
TRBJ1-5	few	TRBV12-3/TRBV12-4	15	.	CASSPRAGVDQPQHF	TGTGCCAGCAGTCCTAGGGCGGGGGTGGACCAGCCCCAGCATTTT
TRBJ2-1	many	TRBV5-1	16	TRBD2	CASSFQASGAYNEQFF	TGCGCCAGCAGCTTTCAGGCTAGCGGGGCGTACAATGAGCAGTTCTTC
TRBJ2-3	few	TRBV2	15	.	CASRLGTLGTDTQYF	TGTGCCAGCAGGCTTGGGACATTGGGGACAGATACGCAGTATTTT
TRBJ2-7	.	TRBV6-1	14	.	CASRMTTGAYEQYF	TGTGCCAGCAGGATGACGACAGGTGCCTACGAGCAGTACTTC
TRBJ2-5	few	TRBV18	15	.	CASSQRSGARETQYF	TGTGCCAGCTCACAAAGATCAGGGGCTCGCGAGACCCAGTACTTC
TRBJ2-7	.	TRBV29-1	13	.	CSVVGLAPGEQYF	TGCAGCGTTGTTGGCCTAGCTCCGGGGGAGCAGTACTTC
TRBJ1-1	many	TRBV7-9	14	.	CASSYGTLNTEAFF	TGTGCCAGCAGCTATGGGACATTGAACACTGAAGCTTTCTTT
TRBJ1-6	.	TRBV2	14	.	CASSGTAYNSPLHF	TGTGCCAGCAGCGGGACGGCCTATAATTCACCCCTCCACTTT
TRBJ2-1	few	TRBV2	13	.	CASSFTFYNEQFF	TGTGCCAGCAGTTTTACGTTCTACAATGAGCAGTTCTTC
TRBJ2-3	.	TRBV10-3	16	TRBD1	CAVHIPGDRGTDTQYF	TGTGCCGTTCACATCCCAGGGGACAGGGGAACAGATACGCAGTATTTT
TRBJ2-2	few	TRBV20-1	13	.	CSARLGNTGELFF	TGCAGTGCCAGACTAGGGAACACCGGGGAGCTGTTTTTT
TRBJ2-7	few	TRBV7-6	13	.	CASSLGRDREQYF	TGTGCCAGCAGCTTGGGTAGGGACCGCGAGCAGTACTTC
TRBJ2-2	few	TRBV2	14	.	CASNPQGDTGELFF	TGTGCCAGCAATCCTCAGGGCGACACCGGGGAGCTGTTTTTT